These 5 T cell receptor beta chains were sequenced from one sample in a study of T-cell reconstitution after alpha-beta-depleted transplantation in children. During its preparation, the TCRbeta library received unique molecular identifiers. TCRdb redid the calling of the PCR reads with MiXCR, one entry per CDR3 protein. Of 500,000 to 750,000 distinct CDR3 sequences detected, about a quarter appear once; the ten largest clones hold under 45%. The sample in question was PBMCs, obtained before TCRalphabeta/CD19-depleted stem cell transplant. The receptors come from a boy under three years old with Wiskott-Aldrich syndrome, due to receive a stem cell transplant.

The CDR3 loop reads CASSYFGSNTGELFF. DNA of the CDR3: TGTGCCAGCAGTTATTTCGGGAGTAACACCGGGGAGCTGTTTTTT. The chain carries TRBV12-3 or TRBV12-4 and TRBJ2-2; D perhaps matches TRBD2 (6 bases). The V end lost 4 bases, the J end lost 2 bases, and 11 bases lay between the germline ends. The CDR3 loop spans 15 amino acids.

The chain carries TRBV11-2 and TRBJ2-1, with 13 bases fitting TRBD2. The CDR3 covers 20 residues. The V gene's germline CDR1 is SGHAT and CDR2 FQNNGV. V lost 4 bases and J lost 2; bases outside the gene matches: 14. CDR3 in DNA: TGTGCCAGCAGCTCCTATTATCGGTGGACTAGCGGGAGCACCTACAATGAGCAGTTCTTC. It encodes CASSSYYRWTSGSTYNEQFF.

The rearrangement uses TRBV27 and TRBJ2-1, with TRBD1 matching 9 bases. In germline, CDR1 is MNHEY, CDR2 SMNVEV (reference sequence). There are 17 residues in the CDR3. Trimming took 6 bases from V and 1 from J; bases not matched to a gene: 10. Here the CDR3 reads CASRPDRGIISYNEQFF. CDR3 DNA: TGTGCCAGCAGACCGGACAGGGGAATTATTTCCTACAATGAGCAGTTCTTC.

V and J are TRBV5-1 and TRBJ2-7, with no clear D. CDR3 length: 13 amino acids. V was pared by 0 bases and J by 2 bases, with 6 bases between. Germline V lookup: CDR1 SGHRS, CDR2 YFSETQ. CDR3: CASSLARAYEQYF. The CDR3 DNA reads TGCGCCAGCAGCTTGGCCCGAGCCTACGAGCAGTACTTC.

V is TRBV10-3 and J is TRBJ2-1; 9 bases map to TRBD2. V was clipped by 2 bases and J by 6 bases; unmatched bases: 8. Germline V gene lookup returns CDR1 ENHRY and CDR2 SYGVKD. This CDR3 region has 16 residues. CDR3 residues: CAISEKQREAPNEQFF. Here the CDR3 DNA reads TGTGCCATCAGTGAGAAGCAGCGGGAGGCCCCCAATGAGCAGTTCTTC.